This note documents a single TCR beta chain sequence. The sample originates from a study of blood T cell repertoires in COVID-19. The germline V gene has CDR1 SGHRS and CDR2 YFSETQ. There are 15 residues in the CDR3. V shed 5 bases and J 2 bases; nucleotides not matched to a gene: 7. Some clones are missing from TCRdb's copy, which holds only in-frame ones; the method was immunoSEQ multiplex PCR. The table records around 280,000 clones, 85% to 90% of them present only once. The sample consisted of peripheral blood. This sequence originates from a woman aged 25 to 45 with COVID-19, enrolled during active disease. The chain links TRBV5-1 to TRBJ2-3, with 8 bases lining up with TRBD1. The CDR3 protein is CASRSGTGHTDTQYF. In DNA form, the CDR3 reads TGCGCCAGCAGATCCGGGACAGGCCACACAGATACGCAGTATTTT.